The rows below give T cell receptor beta chains drawn from one sample of a study of patients and donors after allogeneic stem cell transplantation. One entry per CDR3 protein, called by TCRdb with MiXCR from the RT-PCR reads. Of some 960,000 distinct CDR3 sequences in the sample, roughly 18% were seen once. Sequences were obtained from blood, either unsorted or a sorted T cell fraction (not recorded which). These receptors all come from a human donor who was either an allogeneic HSCT recipient or a stem cell or donor lymphocyte infusion donor (not recorded which). It is not recorded whose cells these are; they may come from a transplant donor. CDR3s include the opening cysteine and the closing phenylalanine or tryptophan. The order of the fields is clone size, D gene, V gene, J gene, CDR3 protein, CDR3 DNA. A D gene is named only where the DNA matches it firmly. Expanded clones get a size class; other rows say once, few or many, or leave the size out.

>NA|NA|TRBV4-1|TRBJ1-1
CASSPLVRGTEAFF
TGCGCCAGCAGCCCCTTAGTGAGAGGCACTGAAGCTTTCTTT
>NA|NA|TRBV19|TRBJ2-1
CASSIRAASYNEQFF
TGTGCCAGTAGTATTAGAGCGGCGTCCTACAATGAGCAGTTCTTC
>NA|TRBD1|TRBV9|TRBJ1-2
CASSLGTGAKNYGYTF
TGTGCCAGCAGCCTAGGGACAGGGGCGAAAAACTATGGCTACACCTTC
>few|NA|TRBV30|TRBJ2-7
CAWSVDRSSYEQYF
TGTGCCTGGAGTGTAGACAGATCCTCCTACGAGCAGTACTTC
>many|NA|TRBV5-1|TRBJ1-5
CASRRDLKGQPQHF
TGCGCCAGCAGACGGGACCTTAAGGGACAGCCCCAGCATTTT
>NA|TRBD1|TRBV5-6|TRBJ1-1
CASSLTRGPLWENTEAFF
TGTGCCAGCAGCTTGACCAGGGGGCCACTCTGGGAAAACACTGAAGCTTTCTTT
>many|NA|TRBV5-1|TRBJ2-2
CASSLPWGSNTGELFF
TGCGCCAGCAGTTTGCCCTGGGGGAGTAACACCGGGGAGCTGTTTTTT
>few|TRBD2|TRBV12-3/TRBV12-4|TRBJ2-1
CASRFRLAGGQPGEQFF
TGTGCCAGCAGATTTCGACTAGCGGGAGGCCAGCCCGGTGAGCAGTTCTTC
>few|TRBD2|TRBV5-1|TRBJ2-1
CASSREGGTYNEQFF
TGCGCCAGCAGCCGGGAGGGGGGGACTTACAATGAGCAGTTCTTC
>few|NA|TRBV5-1|TRBJ2-2
CASSFSLNTGELFF
TGCGCCAGCAGCTTCAGCTTGAACACCGGGGAGCTGTTTTTT
>few|NA|TRBV7-8|TRBJ2-1
CASSRDHHLVANSYNEQFF
TGTGCCAGCAGCCGAGATCACCACTTAGTCGCTAACTCCTACAATGAGCAGTTCTTC
>NA|NA|TRBV5-1|TRBJ2-1
CASSSTRDGSSYNEQFF
TGCGCCAGCAGCTCCACAAGGGACGGGAGCTCCTACAATGAGCAGTTCTTC
>few|TRBD1|TRBV6-2/TRBV6-3|TRBJ1-1
CASLKTTLRDRGTEAFF
TGTGCCAGCCTCAAGACGACCCTAAGGGACAGGGGGACTGAAGCTTTCTTT
>few|NA|TRBV5-1|TRBJ2-7
CASSLEIGGFEQYF
TGCGCCAGCAGCTTGGAAATAGGGGGGTTCGAGCAGTACTTC
>NA|NA|TRBV5-1|TRBJ2-2
CASSLGISDTGELFF
TGCGCCAGCAGCTTGGGTATCTCGGACACCGGGGAGCTGTTTTTT
>NA|NA|TRBV7-9|TRBJ2-2
CASSFSSGTLGTGELFF
TGTGCCAGCAGCTTCTCTTCCGGCACCCTGGGGACCGGGGAGCTGTTTTTT
>few|NA|TRBV11-2|TRBJ2-2
CASSLGTQFTGELFF
TGTGCCAGCAGCCTCGGGACACAATTCACCGGGGAGCTGTTTTTT